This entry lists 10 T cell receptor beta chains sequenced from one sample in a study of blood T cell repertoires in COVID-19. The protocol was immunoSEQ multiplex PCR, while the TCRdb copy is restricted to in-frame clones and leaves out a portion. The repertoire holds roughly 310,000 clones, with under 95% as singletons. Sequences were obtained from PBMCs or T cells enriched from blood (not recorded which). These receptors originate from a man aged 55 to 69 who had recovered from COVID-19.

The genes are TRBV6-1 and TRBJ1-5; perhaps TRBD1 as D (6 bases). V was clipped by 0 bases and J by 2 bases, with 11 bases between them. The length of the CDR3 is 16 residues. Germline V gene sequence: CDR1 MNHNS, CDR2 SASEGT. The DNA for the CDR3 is TGTGCCAGCAGTGAAGCGTGGGGGCTAGGCAATCAGCCCCAGCATTTT. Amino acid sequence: CASSEAWGLGNQPQHF.

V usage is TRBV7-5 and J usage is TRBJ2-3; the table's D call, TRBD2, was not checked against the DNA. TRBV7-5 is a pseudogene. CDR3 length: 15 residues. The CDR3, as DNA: TGTGCCAGAAGCTTATATGGGAGTAACGCAGATACGCAGTATTTT. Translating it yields CARSLYGSNADTQYF.

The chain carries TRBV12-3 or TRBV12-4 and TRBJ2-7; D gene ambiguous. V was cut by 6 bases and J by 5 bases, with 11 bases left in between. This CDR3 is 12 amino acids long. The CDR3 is CASSRVSNEQYF. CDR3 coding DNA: TGTGCCAGCAGCCGAGTATCCAACGAGCAGTACTTC.

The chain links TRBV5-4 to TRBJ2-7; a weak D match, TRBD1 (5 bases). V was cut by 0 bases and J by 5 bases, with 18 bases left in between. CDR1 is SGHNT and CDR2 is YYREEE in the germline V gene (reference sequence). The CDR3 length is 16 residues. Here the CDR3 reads CASSLATTVEADEQYF. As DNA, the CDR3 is TGTGCCAGCAGCTTGGCGACGACAGTCGAGGCGGACGAGCAGTACTTC.

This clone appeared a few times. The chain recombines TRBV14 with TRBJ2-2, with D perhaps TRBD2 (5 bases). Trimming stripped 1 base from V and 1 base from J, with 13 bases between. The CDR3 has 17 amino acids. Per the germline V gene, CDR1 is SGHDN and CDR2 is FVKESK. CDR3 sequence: CASSQVRLAMNTGELFF. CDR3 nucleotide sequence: TGTGCCAGCAGCCAAGTACGGCTAGCAATGAACACCGGGGAGCTGTTTTTT.

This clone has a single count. This chain's CDR3 is CASRAPDRVGQPQHF. CDR3 nucleotides: TGCGCCAGCAGGGCCCCCGACAGGGTTGGTCAGCCCCAGCATTTT. The chain carries TRBV4-3 and TRBJ1-5; 7 bases are a match to TRBD1. The trim removed 6 bases at V and 6 bases at J, leaving 11 bases unmatched. The CDR3 runs 15 residues. Germline V CDR1 and CDR2: LGHNA, YSLEER.

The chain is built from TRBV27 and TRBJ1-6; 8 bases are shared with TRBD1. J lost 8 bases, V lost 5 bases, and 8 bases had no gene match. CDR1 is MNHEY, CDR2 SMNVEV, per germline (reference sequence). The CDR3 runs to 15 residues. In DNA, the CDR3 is TGTGCCAGCAGTCGTGACAGGGGAAGGCATTCACCCCTCCACTTT. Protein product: CASSRDRGRHSPLHF.

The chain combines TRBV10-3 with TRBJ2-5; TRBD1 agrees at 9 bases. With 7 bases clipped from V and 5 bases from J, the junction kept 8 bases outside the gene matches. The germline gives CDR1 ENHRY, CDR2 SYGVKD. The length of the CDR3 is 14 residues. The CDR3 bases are TGTGCCATCAATACCGGGACAGGGCGGGAGACCCAGTACTTC. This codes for CAINTGTGRETQYF.

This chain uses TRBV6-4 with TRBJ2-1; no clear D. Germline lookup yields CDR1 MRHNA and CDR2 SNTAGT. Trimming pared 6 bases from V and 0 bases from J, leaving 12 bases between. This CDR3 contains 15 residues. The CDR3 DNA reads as TGTGCCAGCAGCCTCGGTTTCGGCTCCTACAATGAGCAGTTCTTC. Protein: CASSLGFGSYNEQFF.

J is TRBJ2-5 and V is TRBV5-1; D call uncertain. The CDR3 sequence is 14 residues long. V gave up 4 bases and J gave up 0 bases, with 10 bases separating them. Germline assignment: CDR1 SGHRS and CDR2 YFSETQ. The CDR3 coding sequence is TGCGCCAGCAGCCCAACAACGTACCAAGAGACCCAGTACTTC. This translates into CASSPTTYQETQYF.